A selection of T cell receptor beta chains follows, all from one sample in a study of vaccination and CD4 T cells after COVID-19. TCRdb processed the PCR reads anew with MiXCR; each CDR3 protein has one entry. The table includes about 10,000 distinct CDR3 sequences, about 61% detected once. These receptors are not linked to any known antigen. The material sequenced was CD4+ T cells from blood, cultured in vitro. These TCRs come from a human donor who had recovered from COVID-19. CDR3s include the opening cysteine and the closing phenylalanine or tryptophan. A D gene is named only where the DNA matches it firmly. Part of the rows lack a size; the others show once, few, many or a class for expanded clones.

V: TRBV20-1
D: .
size: .
J: TRBJ2-7
DNA: TGCAGTGCTCGAGGCGGCAGGGGCTACGAGCAGTACTTC
CDR3: CSARGGRGYEQYF

V: TRBV6-1
D: .
size: .
J: TRBJ1-2
DNA: TGTGCCAGCCAAAGGCGCCTAGGGGTCAACTATGGCTACACCTTC
CDR3: CASQRRLGVNYGYTF

V: TRBV7-9
D: TRBD1
size: .
J: TRBJ2-5
DNA: TGTGCCAGCAGCACACTGGACAGGGTACAAGAGACCCAGTACTTC
CDR3: CASSTLDRVQETQYF

V: TRBV6-1
D: .
size: .
J: TRBJ2-3
DNA: TGTGCCAGCAGGGGAAAGGGCACAGATACGCAGTATTTT
CDR3: CASRGKGTDTQYF

V: TRBV20-1
D: TRBD2
size: .
J: TRBJ2-1
DNA: TGCAGTGCTTTAGCGGGAGGATCCTACAATGAGCAGTTCTTC
CDR3: CSALAGGSYNEQFF

V: TRBV6-5
D: TRBD2
size: few
J: TRBJ2-5
DNA: TGTGCCAGCAGTTACGCGGGAGTCGGAGAGACCCAGTACTTC
CDR3: CASSYAGVGETQYF

V: TRBV7-6
D: TRBD1
size: .
J: TRBJ1-4
DNA: TGTGCCAGCAGCGCGGGACAGGGGAATGAAAAACTGTTTTTT
CDR3: CASSAGQGNEKLFF

V: TRBV24-1
D: .
size: .
J: TRBJ1-4
DNA: TGTGCCACCAGTGACCGTCGTGAGGGAAAACTGTTTTTT
CDR3: CATSDRREGKLFF

V: TRBV29-1
D: .
size: .
J: TRBJ2-3
DNA: TGCAGCGTTAGAGCAGGCTTCCGCAGCACAGATACGCAGTATTTT
CDR3: CSVRAGFRSTDTQYF

V: TRBV7-3
D: TRBD2
size: .
J: TRBJ2-3
DNA: TGTGCCAGCAGCTGGCAGACTAGCGGCTCCACAGATACGCAGTATTTT
CDR3: CASSWQTSGSTDTQYF

V: TRBV20-1
D: TRBD1
size: few
J: TRBJ2-5
DNA: TGCAGTGCTTTGACAGGGGGCAATGTCCAAGAGACCCAGTACTTC
CDR3: CSALTGGNVQETQYF

V: TRBV20-1
D: .
size: .
J: TRBJ1-1
DNA: TGCAGTGCTAGAAGAGGGTTGGGGGCGAACACTGAAGCTTTCTTT
CDR3: CSARRGLGANTEAFF

V: TRBV15
D: .
size: .
J: TRBJ2-2
DNA: TGTGCCACCAGCAGAGGGTGGGTGGGGGGCGCTTTGACGTTCGCGAACACCGGGGAGCTGTTTTTT
CDR3: CATSRGWVGGALTFANTGELFF

V: TRBV4-1
D: TRBD2
size: .
J: TRBJ2-1
DNA: TGCGCCAGCAGCTATCTAGCGGGAACCTACAATGAGCAGTTCTTC
CDR3: CASSYLAGTYNEQFF

V: TRBV20-1
D: .
size: few
J: TRBJ2-7
DNA: TGCAGTGCAAGTAAACTCCCGGTCACCTACGAGCAGTACTTC
CDR3: CSASKLPVTYEQYF

V: TRBV29-1
D: .
size: few
J: TRBJ1-1
DNA: TGCAGCGTTGAACTACACTACCCGGGACTTTGGAGAGGTGGCACTGAAGCTTTCTTT
CDR3: CSVELHYPGLWRGGTEAFF

V: TRBV20-1
D: TRBD1
size: .
J: TRBJ2-3
DNA: TGCAGTGCTGAAACGGACAGGGGAAGCACAGATACGCAGTATTTT
CDR3: CSAETDRGSTDTQYF

V: TRBV7-8
D: .
size: few
J: TRBJ1-6
DNA: TGTGCCAGCAGCTTAGTTTTACAGACCTTCAATTCACCCCTCCACTTT
CDR3: CASSLVLQTFNSPLHF

V: TRBV7-8
D: .
size: few
J: TRBJ1-2
DNA: TGTGCCAGCAGCTTAAGCCGGGGCCAGGGGGGCTACACCTTC
CDR3: CASSLSRGQGGYTF

V: TRBV27
D: .
size: large
J: TRBJ2-7
DNA: TGTGCCAGTACGAAGAACGGGGCCTACGAGCAGTACTTC
CDR3: CASTKNGAYEQYF

V: TRBV7-6
D: TRBD1
size: .
J: TRBJ1-5
DNA: TGTGCCAGCAGCTTAGTAGCGGGACAGGGAGCCCCACATCAGCCCCAGCATTTT
CDR3: CASSLVAGQGAPHQPQHF

V: TRBV7-9
D: .
size: .
J: TRBJ2-5
DNA: TGTGCCAGCAGCTCTGGGGGCTCCGACTCGGTGACCCAGTACTTC
CDR3: CASSSGGSDSVTQYF

V: TRBV27
D: TRBD2
size: .
J: TRBJ2-5
DNA: TGTGCCAGCAGTTTAACTAGCGGGAGGAAGGAGACCCAGTACTTC
CDR3: CASSLTSGRKETQYF

V: TRBV20-1
D: .
size: few
J: TRBJ1-3
DNA: TGCAGTGCTAGAGATTTAGGGGTTGGAAACACCATATATTTT
CDR3: CSARDLGVGNTIYF

V: TRBV10-3
D: .
size: .
J: TRBJ2-7
DNA: TGTGCCATCAGCGTACAGGGCGACGAGCAGTACTTC
CDR3: CAISVQGDEQYF

V: TRBV11-3
D: TRBD1
size: few
J: TRBJ2-1
DNA: TGTGCCAGCAGCCCCCCCGGGACAGGGGAAGAGCAGTTCTTC
CDR3: CASSPPGTGEEQFF

V: TRBV20-1
D: TRBD1
size: .
J: TRBJ1-1
DNA: TGCAGTGCTAGACAGGGGGCATTGGCTGAAGCTTTCTTT
CDR3: CSARQGALAEAFF

V: TRBV21-1
D: .
size: .
J: TRBJ2-7
DNA: TGTGCCAGCAGCAGGGGAGTAGGCTACGAGCAGTACTTC
CDR3: CASSRGVGYEQYF

V: TRBV20-1
D: .
size: .
J: TRBJ2-3
DNA: TGCAGTGCTAGAGATAGTGGCCCGGATACGCAGTATTTT
CDR3: CSARDSGPDTQYF

V: TRBV5-8
D: .
size: .
J: TRBJ1-5
DNA: TGTGCCAGCCGAGGCGACAGCTATCAGCCCCAGCATTTT
CDR3: CASRGDSYQPQHF

V: TRBV10-3
D: .
size: .
J: TRBJ2-5
DNA: TGTGCCATCGGAGGGGTTGAAGAGACCCAGTACTTC
CDR3: CAIGGVEETQYF

V: TRBV5-4
D: TRBD2
size: few
J: TRBJ2-3
DNA: TGTGCCAGCAGCGCTGGGACTAGCGGACTCGCAGATACGCAGTATTTT
CDR3: CASSAGTSGLADTQYF

V: TRBV7-8
D: .
size: .
J: TRBJ2-1
DNA: TGTGCCAGCAGCTTAGCGGTCAGCCACAATGAGCAGTTCTTC
CDR3: CASSLAVSHNEQFF